These 4 T cell receptor beta chains were all obtained from the same sample, sequenced in a study of OX40 agonist ivuxolimab in advanced cancers. Clones were sequenced by immunoSEQ multiplex PCR, and TCRdb holds only the in-frame ones, with some missing. The sample includes about 73,000 clones, approximately 83% of them seen just once. The sequenced sample was CD4+ or CD8+ T cells sorted from blood, obtained in a trial of the OX40 agonist ivuxolimab. The source of these receptors is an adult with an advanced solid tumor such as melanoma, head and neck, liver or kidney cancer.

V gene TRBV28 combines with J gene TRBJ2-7, with D uncertain. The germline gives CDR1 MDHEN, CDR2 SYDVKM. The CDR3 totals 16 residues. V was shortened by 5 bases and J by 0 bases, with 17 bases between the two germline ends. In DNA form, the CDR3 reads TGTGCCAGCAGTCCCTCTTCCGCCCTAGGCTCCTACGAGCAGTACTTC. Its protein is CASSPSSALGSYEQYF. The full variable domain, rest sourced from reference TRBV28 and TRBJ2-7, is DVKVTQSSRYLVKRTGEKVFLECVQDMDHENMFWYRQDPGLGLRLIYFSYDVKMKEKGDIPEGYSVSREKKERFSLILESASTNQTSMYLCASSPSSALGSYEQYFGPGTRLTVT.

The chain links TRBV5-8 to TRBJ2-7, with TRBD1 matching over 7 bases. The CDR3 extends over 15 amino acids. The junction had 7 bases not matched to a gene; V was cut back by 4 bases and J by 0 bases. Germline V gene data show CDR1 as SGHTS and CDR2 as YDEGEE. CDR3 region: CASSRDRLSSYEQYF. CDR3 DNA: TGTGCCAGCAGCCGGGACAGACTTAGCTCCTACGAGCAGTACTTC.

The rearrangement links TRBV6-1 to TRBJ2-1, with TRBD2 matching over 7 bases. The CDR3 spans 17 residues. The germline CDR1 and CDR2 sequences are MNHNS and SASEGT. V was clipped by 0 bases and J by 6 bases; unmatched bases: 11. The CDR3 DNA follows: TGTGCCAGCAGTGAAGCGGGGGGGGGTCGCCCTGGCAATGAGCAGTTCTTC. Its translation is CASSEAGGGRPGNEQFF.

The genes are TRBV19 and TRBJ2-3, with D perhaps TRBD1 (5 bases). The CDR3 covers 12 residues. Looked up from germline, CDR1 is LNHDA and CDR2 is SQIVND (reference sequence). Trimming left V 9 bases short and J 2 bases short, with 9 bases between. The CDR3: CASARDTDTQYF. CDR3 nucleotide sequence: TGTGCCAGCGCCAGGGACACAGATACGCAGTATTTT.